This T cell receptor beta chain was sequenced for a study of cytomegalovirus exposure and HLA in healthy donors. Study outcomes and limitations: Generally TCR sequences proved uncommon, though certain public TCRs appeared in numerous donors. Later, an analysis showed that TCR beta chains associated with HLA were more clonally expanded than others that were equally common.

In the case of this clone: Its antigen is not identified.

Nominal health characterized the donors when sampled, though unrecorded immune exposures were likely. The CDR3 is 16 amino acids. The V segment lost 6 bases and the J segment 2 bases; nucleotides outside the gene matches: 5. Germline-derived CDR1 and CDR2 are LNHNV and YYDKDF (reference sequence). The primer mix had 60 Vbeta and 13 Jbeta primers. This table comes from immunoSEQ multiplex PCR, and its TCRdb copy is limited to in-frame clones, with some not included. The sample yields about 190,000 clones, over 60% seen once. The sample consisted of PBMCs. J is TRBJ2-5 and V is TRBV15, with 14 bases that match TRBD2. This sequence originates from a young man in good health and CMV-seropositive. The CDR3 here is CATRTRLAGGQETQYF. The CDR3 nucleotides are TGTGCCACCAGGACGCGACTAGCGGGGGGGCAAGAGACCCAGTACTTC.